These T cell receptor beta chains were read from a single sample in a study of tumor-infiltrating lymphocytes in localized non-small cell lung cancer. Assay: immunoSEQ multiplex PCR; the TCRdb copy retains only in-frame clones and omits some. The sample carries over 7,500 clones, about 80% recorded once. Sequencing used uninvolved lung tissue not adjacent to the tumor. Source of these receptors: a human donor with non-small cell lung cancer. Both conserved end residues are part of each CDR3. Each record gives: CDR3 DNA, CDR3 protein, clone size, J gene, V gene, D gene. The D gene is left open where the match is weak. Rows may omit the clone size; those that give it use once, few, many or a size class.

DNA: TGTGCCTGGAGTACGTCAGCCAATCAGCCCCAGCATTTT
CDR3: CAWSTSANQPQHF
size: -
J: TRBJ1-5
V: TRBV30
D: -

DNA: TGTGCCAGTAGTATAGGGCTAGCCGATACGCAGTATTTT
CDR3: CASSIGLADTQYF
size: once
J: TRBJ2-3
V: TRBV19
D: -

DNA: TGTGCCAGCAGCGTAGACAGCGTCAATCAGCCCCAGCATTTT
CDR3: CASSVDSVNQPQHF
size: -
J: TRBJ1-5
V: TRBV9
D: -

DNA: TGTGCCAGCAGCTTAAGCGACAGGGGCACTGAAGCTTTCTTT
CDR3: CASSLSDRGTEAFF
size: -
J: TRBJ1-1
V: TRBV7-6
D: TRBD1

DNA: TGTGCCAGCAGTGGGCGGACTAGCGGGAGAGGGGAGCAGTACTTC
CDR3: CASSGRTSGRGEQYF
size: -
J: TRBJ2-7
V: TRBV6-5
D: TRBD2

DNA: TGTGCCAGCAGTTACTCGAAATCTCAGCCCCAGCATTTT
CDR3: CASSYSKSQPQHF
size: -
J: TRBJ1-5
V: TRBV6-5
D: -

DNA: TGTGCCAGCAGCCACAGTCCTAACTATGGCTACACCTTC
CDR3: CASSHSPNYGYTF
size: -
J: TRBJ1-2
V: TRBV7-2
D: -

DNA: TGTGCCAGTCAGCTAGCGGGAGGAGGCAATGAGCAGTTCTTC
CDR3: CASQLAGGGNEQFF
size: -
J: TRBJ2-1
V: TRBV9
D: TRBD2

DNA: TGTGCCAGCAGCCTAGACAGTCAGAGGACCCAGTACTTC
CDR3: CASSLDSQRTQYF
size: -
J: TRBJ2-5
V: TRBV7-3
D: -

DNA: TGTGCCAGCAGTGAAGGGGGAGGGGCCTACGAGCAGTACTTC
CDR3: CASSEGGGAYEQYF
size: once
J: TRBJ2-7
V: TRBV6-1
D: TRBD2

DNA: TGTGCCAGCAGCCAAGTATTGGGGACAACTTGGGCTGAAGCTTTCTTT
CDR3: CASSQVLGTTWAEAFF
size: large
J: TRBJ1-1
V: TRBV4-2
D: -

DNA: TGTGCCAGTAGAAGGACAGGGGGAAAAGAGACCCAGTACTTC
CDR3: CASRRTGGKETQYF
size: -
J: TRBJ2-5
V: TRBV19
D: TRBD1

DNA: TGTGCCAGCAGAGGACGGGATAGCAATCAGCCCCAGCATTTT
CDR3: CASRGRDSNQPQHF
size: -
J: TRBJ1-5
V: TRBV6-1
D: -

DNA: TGTGCCAGTAGTATCCTGGGACAGGACGACTATGGCTACACCTTC
CDR3: CASSILGQDDYGYTF
size: -
J: TRBJ1-2
V: TRBV19
D: TRBD1

DNA: TGTGCCAGCAGCTTAAAGGACAGGGCTACCATCAACACAGATACGCAGTATTTT
CDR3: CASSLKDRATINTDTQYF
size: -
J: TRBJ2-3
V: TRBV11-2
D: TRBD1

DNA: TGTGCCAGCAGCCCCACCCGGACTAGCGGGGGGACCGAGACCCAGTACTTC
CDR3: CASSPTRTSGGTETQYF
size: -
J: TRBJ2-5
V: TRBV7-9
D: TRBD2

DNA: TGTGCCAGCGGGCACAGCTATGGCTACACCTTC
CDR3: CASGHSYGYTF
size: -
J: TRBJ1-2
V: TRBV28
D: -

DNA: TGTGCCAGCAGCCTCGGAGACCAAGCCTACGAGCAGTACTTC
CDR3: CASSLGDQAYEQYF
size: -
J: TRBJ2-7
V: TRBV7-2
D: -

DNA: TGTGCCAGCAGCTCGGGAAATACAGGGTTAAAGAAGAATGGCTACACCTTC
CDR3: CASSSGNTGLKKNGYTF
size: -
J: TRBJ1-2
V: TRBV5-4
D: -

DNA: TGTGCCAGCAGCGTTTACGCAGATACGCAGTATTTT
CDR3: CASSVYADTQYF
size: -
J: TRBJ2-3
V: TRBV6-1
D: -

DNA: TGTGCCAGTAGTATAGGCGCGGAGGGAATCAATCAGCCCCAGCATTTT
CDR3: CASSIGAEGINQPQHF
size: -
J: TRBJ1-5
V: TRBV19
D: -

DNA: TGCAGCGTCCGTCCCCGGGCTCCTTCCCCAGCCTTTACAGATGAGCAGTTCTTC
CDR3: CSVRPRAPSPAFTDEQFF
size: -
J: TRBJ2-1
V: TRBV29-1
D: -

DNA: TGTGCCAGTACTTTGAACACTGAAGCTTTCTTT
CDR3: CASTLNTEAFF
size: once
J: TRBJ1-1
V: TRBV6-1
D: -

DNA: TGTGCCAGCAGTTACGGTTACGAGATAGCTAACTATGGCTACACCTTC
CDR3: CASSYGYEIANYGYTF
size: -
J: TRBJ1-2
V: TRBV6-6
D: -

DNA: TGCGCCAGCAGCTTGGGGCTAAATGAAAAACTGTTTTTT
CDR3: CASSLGLNEKLFF
size: -
J: TRBJ1-4
V: TRBV5-1
D: -

DNA: TGTGCCAGCAGACGACTAGCGGCCATTGGGGATGAGCAGTTCTTC
CDR3: CASRRLAAIGDEQFF
size: -
J: TRBJ2-1
V: TRBV2
D: TRBD2

DNA: TGCGCCAGCAGCCCGGGACAGGGTGAGGAGACCCAGTACTTC
CDR3: CASSPGQGEETQYF
size: few
J: TRBJ2-5
V: TRBV5-1
D: TRBD1

DNA: TGCGCCAGCAGGGACAATCGGCTCCTGACGATAACGGGAAACGGGGTTTCACCCCTCCACTTT
CDR3: CASRDNRLLTITGNGVSPLHF
size: -
J: TRBJ1-6
V: TRBV10-2
D: -

DNA: TGTGCCAGTAGTATGGTTGGGGGGAGTGGCGAGCAGTACTTC
CDR3: CASSMVGGSGEQYF
size: -
J: TRBJ2-7
V: TRBV19
D: -

DNA: TGTGCCAGCAGCTCCAGGGTAAGCACTGAAGCTTTCTTT
CDR3: CASSSRVSTEAFF
size: -
J: TRBJ1-1
V: TRBV7-2
D: -

DNA: TGCGCCAGCAGCCAAGGGAGGGACAGACTATCTTACGAGCAGTACTTC
CDR3: CASSQGRDRLSYEQYF
size: few
J: TRBJ2-7
V: TRBV4-3
D: -

DNA: TGCAGCGTTGGCCCCCTGCGACATGGCTACACCTTC
CDR3: CSVGPLRHGYTF
size: -
J: TRBJ1-2
V: TRBV29-1
D: -

DNA: TGTGCCAGCACCAAGATGGGGGAATCCGGAATGAACACTGAAGCTTTCTTT
CDR3: CASTKMGESGMNTEAFF
size: -
J: TRBJ1-1
V: TRBV7-9
D: -

DNA: TGTGCCAGCAGTCCCGGTTTGGGCTACGAGCAGTACTTC
CDR3: CASSPGLGYEQYF
size: -
J: TRBJ2-7
V: TRBV27
D: -

DNA: TGTGCCAGTTCGGATACGCGGGGGAAGAATCAGCCCCAGCATTTT
CDR3: CASSDTRGKNQPQHF
size: -
J: TRBJ1-5
V: TRBV19
D: -

DNA: TGTGCCAGCAGTGTATTCTTCTCTGGGGCCAACGTCCTGACTTTC
CDR3: CASSVFFSGANVLTF
size: -
J: TRBJ2-6
V: TRBV2
D: -

DNA: TGTGCCAGCAGCTTAGAGTCTGTCTACCCGCAGTATTTT
CDR3: CASSLESVYPQYF
size: few
J: TRBJ2-3
V: TRBV7-6
D: -

DNA: TGTGCCAGCAGCCCAAGGGGACTGCCCTTTTATGAGCAGTTCTTC
CDR3: CASSPRGLPFYEQFF
size: -
J: TRBJ2-1
V: TRBV13
D: -

DNA: TGTGCCAGCTCACTGGAAAGGACCTATTCCTACGAGCAGTACTTC
CDR3: CASSLERTYSYEQYF
size: -
J: TRBJ2-7
V: TRBV18
D: -

DNA: TGTGCCAGCAGTGATGCAGGATCCAATGAGCAGTTCTTC
CDR3: CASSDAGSNEQFF
size: -
J: TRBJ2-1
V: TRBV2
D: -

DNA: TGTGCCAGCAGTTCGGACAGGGGGCGAACCGGGGAGCTGTTTTTT
CDR3: CASSSDRGRTGELFF
size: -
J: TRBJ2-2
V: TRBV28
D: TRBD1

DNA: TGTGCCACCACCGGGACCGAAGGAGGGGAGCTGTTTTTT
CDR3: CATTGTEGGELFF
size: -
J: TRBJ2-2
V: TRBV10-3
D: -

DNA: TGTGCCAGCAGTTACTTAGTGGGGGCCGGGGAGCTGTTTTTT
CDR3: CASSYLVGAGELFF
size: -
J: TRBJ2-2
V: TRBV6-5
D: -

DNA: TGCGCCAGCAGCCTGGGACTAGCGGGGGGCGCGAACACCGGGGAGCTGTTTTTT
CDR3: CASSLGLAGGANTGELFF
size: -
J: TRBJ2-2
V: TRBV10-1
D: TRBD2

DNA: TGTGCCAGCAGTCCCCTTTATCCCGCGGCTAATGAAAAACTGTTTTTT
CDR3: CASSPLYPAANEKLFF
size: few
J: TRBJ1-4
V: TRBV27
D: -

DNA: TGCGCCAGCAGCGGGGACGGTTTCTTTAGCACAGATACGCAGTATTTT
CDR3: CASSGDGFFSTDTQYF
size: -
J: TRBJ2-3
V: TRBV4-1
D: -

DNA: TGCGCCAGCAGCCAAATCACAGGGGCGGCTGGGGCCAACGTCCTGACTTTC
CDR3: CASSQITGAAGANVLTF
size: -
J: TRBJ2-6
V: TRBV4-3
D: TRBD1

DNA: TGTGCCAGCAGTTCACCGGGACGCACGACCTACGAGCAGTACTTC
CDR3: CASSSPGRTTYEQYF
size: -
J: TRBJ2-7
V: TRBV28
D: -

DNA: TGTGCCTGGAGTGACCGTACGATCCGTGGGAACACTGAAGCTTTCTTT
CDR3: CAWSDRTIRGNTEAFF
size: -
J: TRBJ1-1
V: TRBV30
D: -

DNA: TGTGCCAGTAGTATCCTGCCGGGACTAGCCAATGAGCAGTTCTTC
CDR3: CASSILPGLANEQFF
size: -
J: TRBJ2-1
V: TRBV19
D: TRBD2

DNA: TGTGCCAGCAGCCCGACAGGGATTAGTTCTGAGCAGTTCTTC
CDR3: CASSPTGISSEQFF
size: few
J: TRBJ2-1
V: TRBV7-2
D: TRBD1

DNA: TGCGCCAGCAGCGCCGGGACAGGGACATACGAGCAGTACTTC
CDR3: CASSAGTGTYEQYF
size: -
J: TRBJ2-7
V: TRBV5-1
D: TRBD1

DNA: TGTGCCATCAGTGATCGACAGGCCAATCAGCCCCAGCATTTT
CDR3: CAISDRQANQPQHF
size: -
J: TRBJ1-5
V: TRBV10-3
D: -

DNA: TGTGCCAGCAGCTTTAATGCTGAAGCTTTCTTT
CDR3: CASSFNAEAFF
size: -
J: TRBJ1-1
V: TRBV5-6
D: -

DNA: TGTGCCAGCAGCTTGGGGACAGGGTATGGAAACACCATATATTTT
CDR3: CASSLGTGYGNTIYF
size: -
J: TRBJ1-3
V: TRBV5-6
D: TRBD1